This TCR beta chain derives from a study of blood T cells in healthy people across ages. It was with a sample-barcoded 5' primer and a J-beta primer mix that a second PCR of roughly 7 to 12 cycles was run. Each CDR3 protein is one row after TCRdb ran MiXCR on the 5' RACE reads. The sample has around 800,000 distinct CDR3 sequences, roughly 24% seen once. As for this clonotype: Its specificity is not known.

The germline CDR1 and CDR2 sequences are MNHEY and SMNVEV (reference sequence). The trim removed 5 bases at V and 5 bases at J, leaving 7 bases unmatched. CDR3 length equals 15 residues. Findings and caveats of the study: In older individuals, TCR beta diversity per million T cells was lower, falling roughly linearly with age. Percentage of naive T cells showed a strong correlation with TCR beta diversity.

This sample was shared with a second study, whose subject was T cells of mothers and their children.

The sequencing input was blood. V gene TRBV27 combines with J gene TRBJ1-1; 11 positions match TRBD1. This clonotype originated in a boy between 10 and 17 years old in good health. The CDR3 spells CASSASGQGGTEAFF. Here the CDR3 DNA reads TGTGCCAGCAGTGCCTCGGGACAGGGGGGAACTGAAGCTTTCTTT.